The 5 T cell receptor beta chains below were found in one sample sequenced in a study of shared clonotypes between healthy human individuals. CD45RO-negative cells were positively selected for CCR7, leaving out terminally differentiated effector memory CD45RA+ cells. Method: immunoSEQ multiplex PCR; TCRdb's copy keeps in-frame clones and lacks some. The table has more than 2 million clones, 80% to 95% seen once. Sequenced material: naive CD8+ T cells from PBMCs. Receptor source: a man aged 18 to 30 in good health. Some clones in this sample may be carry-over from other donors' samples.

The V call is TRBV5-1, the J call TRBJ2-3, with a weak D call TRBD1 (7 bases). V lost 4 bases to trimming and J lost 2 bases, with 23 bases between them. The CDR3 covers 18 residues. CDR1 is SGHRS, CDR2 YFSETQ, per germline. CDR3 in DNA: TGCGCCAGCAGCCCGGAGGGGACAGCCCTGCCGAACACAGATACGCAGTATTTT. Translated: CASSPEGTALPNTDTQYF. Combining the CDR3 with reference TRBV5-1 and TRBJ2-3 gives the whole variable domain KAGVTQTPRYLIKTRGQQVTLSCSPISGHRSVSWYQQTPGQGLQFLFEYFSETQRNKGNFPGRFSGRQFSNSRSEMNVSTLELGDSALYLCASSPEGTALPNTDTQYFGPGTRLTVL.

The chain has TRBV19 and TRBJ1-4; 8 bases agree with TRBD1. The V gene end was trimmed by 10 bases and the J gene end by 8 bases; junction bases not matched to a gene: 6. Germline V CDR1 and CDR2: LNHDA, SQIVND (reference sequence). The CDR3 contains 12 residues. The CDR3 is CATGQGGEKLFF. In DNA, the CDR3 is TGTGCCACAGGACAGGGAGGCGAAAAACTGTTTTTT.

V and J are TRBV7-8 and TRBJ2-1; 9 nucleotides align to TRBD2. CDR3 size: 16 residues. V dropped 3 bases and J dropped 10; count of bases not matched to a gene: 13. Germline loops: CDR1 SGHVS, CDR2 FQNEAQ. The CDR3 region has the DNA TGTGCCAGCAGCTTGGGTATGGGTAGCGGGAGCTCGGAGCAGTTCTTC. Its protein is CASSLGMGSGSSEQFF.

The chain has TRBV15 and TRBJ1-5; a possible D gene is TRBD1 (5 bases). CDR1 is LNHNV, CDR2 YYDKDF, per germline (reference sequence). The CDR3 has 14 residues. V was shortened by 5 bases and J by 4 bases, with 12 bases between the two germline ends. CDR3 bases: TGTGCCACCAGCGGCCGGGGGAGAAATCAGCCCCAGCATTTT. As protein: CATSGRGRNQPQHF.

The chain joins TRBV12-5 to TRBJ1-1; D not resolved. The CDR3 length is 12 residues. CDR1 is LGHNT, CDR2 FRNRAP, per germline. Trimming stripped 6 bases from V and 1 base from J, with 6 bases between. DNA for the CDR3: TGTGCTAGTGGGGTCGGGAACACTGAAGCTTTCTTT. It codes for CASGVGNTEAFF.